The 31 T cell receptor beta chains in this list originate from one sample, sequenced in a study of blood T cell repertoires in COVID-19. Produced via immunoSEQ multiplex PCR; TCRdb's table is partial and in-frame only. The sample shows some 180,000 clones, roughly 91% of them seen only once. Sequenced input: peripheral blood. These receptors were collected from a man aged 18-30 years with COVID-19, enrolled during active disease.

The CDR3 reads CASSLPGQASYEQYF. The CDR3 bases are TGTGCCAGCAGCTTACCCGGACAGGCCTCCTACGAGCAGTACTTC. The genes are TRBV11-2 and TRBJ2-7, with 7 bases aligning to TRBD1. J was trimmed by 0 bases and V by 2 bases; bases with no gene match: 4. Germline V gene lookup returns CDR1 SGHAT and CDR2 FQNNGV. This CDR3 has 15 residues.

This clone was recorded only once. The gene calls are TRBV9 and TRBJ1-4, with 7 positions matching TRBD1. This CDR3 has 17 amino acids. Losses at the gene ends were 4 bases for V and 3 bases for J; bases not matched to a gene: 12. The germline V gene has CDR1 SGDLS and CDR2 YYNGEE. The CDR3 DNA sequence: TGTGCCAGCAGCACGACAGGGCGTTTCGGGTCTAATGAAAAACTGTTTTTT. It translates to CASSTTGRFGSNEKLFF.

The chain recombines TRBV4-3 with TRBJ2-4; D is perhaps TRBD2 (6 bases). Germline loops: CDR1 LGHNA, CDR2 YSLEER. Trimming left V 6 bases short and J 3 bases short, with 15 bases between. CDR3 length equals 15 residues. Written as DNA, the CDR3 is TGCGCCAGCAGTTTCGGGACTGATAACAAAAACATTCAGTACTTC. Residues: CASSFGTDNKNIQYF.

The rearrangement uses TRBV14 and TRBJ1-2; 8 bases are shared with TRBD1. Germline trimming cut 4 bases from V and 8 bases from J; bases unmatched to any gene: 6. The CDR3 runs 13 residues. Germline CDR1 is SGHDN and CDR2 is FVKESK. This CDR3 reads CASSPGQGRGYTF. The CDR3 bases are TGTGCCAGCAGCCCCGGACAGGGAAGAGGCTACACCTTC.

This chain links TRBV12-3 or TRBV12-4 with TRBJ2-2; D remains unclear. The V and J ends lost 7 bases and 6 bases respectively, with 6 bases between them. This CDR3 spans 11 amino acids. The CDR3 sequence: CASTSSGELFF. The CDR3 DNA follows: TGTGCCAGCACCTCGTCCGGGGAGCTGTTTTTT.

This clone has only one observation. The CDR3 DNA reads TGCGCCAGCAGCTTTGAACTAGCGGGAGACGAGCAGTACTTC. Encoded protein: CASSFELAGDEQYF. The chain recombines TRBV5-1 with TRBJ2-7; TRBD2 matches at 11 bases. The germline V gene encodes CDR1 SGHRS and CDR2 YFSETQ. V trimming: 2 bases; J trimming: 5 bases; junction bases outside the gene matches: 3. The CDR3 sequence is 14 residues long.

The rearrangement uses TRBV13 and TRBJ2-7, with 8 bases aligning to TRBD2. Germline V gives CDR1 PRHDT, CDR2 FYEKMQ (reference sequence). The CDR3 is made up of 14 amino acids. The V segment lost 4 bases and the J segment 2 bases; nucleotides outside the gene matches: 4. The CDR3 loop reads CASSSPLAAYEQYF. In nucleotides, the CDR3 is TGTGCCAGCAGCTCCCCACTAGCGGCCTACGAGCAGTACTTC. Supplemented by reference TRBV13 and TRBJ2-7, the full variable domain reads AAGVIQSPRHLIKEKRETATLKCYPIPRHDTVYWYQQGPGQDPQFLISFYEKMQSDKGSIPDRFSAQQFSDYHSELNMSSLELGDSALYFCASSSPLAAYEQYFGPGTRLTVT.

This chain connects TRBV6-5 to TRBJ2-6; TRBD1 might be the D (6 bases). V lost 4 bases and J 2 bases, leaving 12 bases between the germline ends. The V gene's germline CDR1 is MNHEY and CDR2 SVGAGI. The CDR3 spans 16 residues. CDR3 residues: CASSWDKITGANVLTF. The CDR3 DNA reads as TGTGCCAGCAGTTGGGACAAAATTACTGGGGCCAACGTCCTGACTTTC.

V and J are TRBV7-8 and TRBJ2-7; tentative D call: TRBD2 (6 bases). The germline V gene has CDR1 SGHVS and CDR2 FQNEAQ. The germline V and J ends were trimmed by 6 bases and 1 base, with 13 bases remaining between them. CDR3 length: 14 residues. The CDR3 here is CASSEVGGSYEQYF. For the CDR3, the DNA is TGTGCCAGCAGTGAAGTTGGGGGGTCCTACGAGCAGTACTTC. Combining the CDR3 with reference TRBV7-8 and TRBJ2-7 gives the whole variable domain GAGVSQSPRYKVAKRGQDVALRCDPISGHVSLFWYQQALGQGPEFLTYFQNEAQLDKSGLPSDRFFAERPEGSVSTLKIQRTQQEDSAVYLCASSEVGGSYEQYFGPGTRLTVT.

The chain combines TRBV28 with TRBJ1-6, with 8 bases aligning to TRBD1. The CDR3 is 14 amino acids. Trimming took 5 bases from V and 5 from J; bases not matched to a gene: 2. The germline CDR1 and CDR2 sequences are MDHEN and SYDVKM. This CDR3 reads CASSVTGDNSPLHF. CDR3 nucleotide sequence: TGTGCCAGCAGTGTGACAGGGGATAATTCACCCCTCCACTTT. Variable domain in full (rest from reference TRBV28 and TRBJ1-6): DVKVTQSSRYLVKRTGEKVFLECVQDMDHENMFWYRQDPGLGLRLIYFSYDVKMKEKGDIPEGYSVSREKKERFSLILESASTNQTSMYLCASSVTGDNSPLHFGNGTRLTVT.

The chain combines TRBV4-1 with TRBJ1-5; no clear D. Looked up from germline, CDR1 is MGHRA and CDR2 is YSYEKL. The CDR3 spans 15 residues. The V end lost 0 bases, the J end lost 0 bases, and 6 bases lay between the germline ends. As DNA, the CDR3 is TGCGCCAGCAGCCAAGAACACCATAGCAATCAGCCCCAGCATTTT. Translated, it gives CASSQEHHSNQPQHF.

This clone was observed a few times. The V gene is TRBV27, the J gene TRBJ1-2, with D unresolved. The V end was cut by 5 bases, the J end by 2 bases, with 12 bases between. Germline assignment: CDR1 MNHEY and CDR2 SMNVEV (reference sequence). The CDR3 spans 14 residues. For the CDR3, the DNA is TGTGCCAGCAGTCCGCGCGGATACAACTATGGCTACACCTTC. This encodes CASSPRGYNYGYTF.

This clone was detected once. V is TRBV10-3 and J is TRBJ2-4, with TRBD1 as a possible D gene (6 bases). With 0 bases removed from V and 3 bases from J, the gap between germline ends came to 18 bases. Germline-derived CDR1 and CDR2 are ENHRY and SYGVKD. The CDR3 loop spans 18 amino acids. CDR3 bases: TGTGCCATCAGTGAGTCTTGGGGGCCCGCGATGGTCAAAAACATTCAGTACTTC. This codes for CAISESWGPAMVKNIQYF.

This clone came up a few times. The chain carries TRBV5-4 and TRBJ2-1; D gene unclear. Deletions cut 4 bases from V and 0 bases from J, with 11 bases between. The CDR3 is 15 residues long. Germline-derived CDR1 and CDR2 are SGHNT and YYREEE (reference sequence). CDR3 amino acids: CASSRDLSSYNEQFF. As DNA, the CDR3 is TGTGCCAGCAGCCGAGACTTAAGCTCCTACAATGAGCAGTTCTTC.

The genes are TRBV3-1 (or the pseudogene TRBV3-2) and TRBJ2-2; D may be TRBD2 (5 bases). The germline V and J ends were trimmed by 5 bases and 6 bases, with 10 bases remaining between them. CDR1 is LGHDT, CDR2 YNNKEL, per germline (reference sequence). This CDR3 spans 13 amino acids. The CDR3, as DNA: TGTGCCAGCAGCTTACGGGGTGCCGGGGAGCTGTTTTTT. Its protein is CASSLRGAGELFF.

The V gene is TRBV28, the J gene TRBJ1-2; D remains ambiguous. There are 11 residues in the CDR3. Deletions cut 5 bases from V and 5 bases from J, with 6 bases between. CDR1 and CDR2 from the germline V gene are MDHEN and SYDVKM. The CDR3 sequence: CASSGEYGYTF. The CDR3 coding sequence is TGTGCCAGCAGTGGAGAATATGGCTACACCTTC.

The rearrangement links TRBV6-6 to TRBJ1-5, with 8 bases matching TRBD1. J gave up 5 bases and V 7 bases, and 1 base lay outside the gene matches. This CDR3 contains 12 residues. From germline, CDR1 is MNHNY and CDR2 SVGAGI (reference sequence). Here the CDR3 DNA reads TGTGCCAGCAAACAGGGGGATCAGCCCCAGCATTTT. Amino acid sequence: CASKQGDQPQHF.

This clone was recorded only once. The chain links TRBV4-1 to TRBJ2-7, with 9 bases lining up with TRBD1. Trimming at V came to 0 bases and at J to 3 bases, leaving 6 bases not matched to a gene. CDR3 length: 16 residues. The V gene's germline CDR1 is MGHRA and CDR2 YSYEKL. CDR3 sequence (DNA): TGCGCCAGCAGCCAAGAGTCGGGACAGGGATTCTACGAGCAGTACTTC. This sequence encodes CASSQESGQGFYEQYF.

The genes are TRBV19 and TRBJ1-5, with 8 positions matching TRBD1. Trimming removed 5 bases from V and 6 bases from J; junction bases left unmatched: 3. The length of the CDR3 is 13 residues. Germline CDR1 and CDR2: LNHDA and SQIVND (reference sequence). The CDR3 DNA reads TGTGCCAGTAGTCAGGGGGCAGCTCAGCCCCAGCATTTT. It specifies CASSQGAAQPQHF. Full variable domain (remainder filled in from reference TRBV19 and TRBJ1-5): DGGITQSPKYLFRKEGQNVTLSCEQNLNHDAMYWYRQDPGQGLRLIYYSQIVNDFQKGDIAEGYSVSREKKESFPLTVTSAQKNPTAFYLCASSQGAAQPQHFGDGTRLSIL.

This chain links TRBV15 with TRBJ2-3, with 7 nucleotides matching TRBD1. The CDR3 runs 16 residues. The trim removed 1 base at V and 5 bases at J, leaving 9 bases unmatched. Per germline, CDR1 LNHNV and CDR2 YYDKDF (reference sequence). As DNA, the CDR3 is TGTGCCACCAGCAGAGTGGCAGGGGGTCCGGTAGATACGCAGTATTTT. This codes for CATSRVAGGPVDTQYF.

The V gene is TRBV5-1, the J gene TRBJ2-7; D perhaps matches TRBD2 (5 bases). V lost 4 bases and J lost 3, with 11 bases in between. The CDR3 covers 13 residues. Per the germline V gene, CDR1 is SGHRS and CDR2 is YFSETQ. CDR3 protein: CASSLVGDYEQYF. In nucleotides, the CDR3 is TGCGCCAGCAGCCTGGTCGGGGACTACGAGCAGTACTTC.

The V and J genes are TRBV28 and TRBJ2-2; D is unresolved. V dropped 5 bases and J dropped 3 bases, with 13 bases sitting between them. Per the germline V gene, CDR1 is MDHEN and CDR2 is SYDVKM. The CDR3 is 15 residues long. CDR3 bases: TGTGCCAGCAGTACATCTTGGGCGCACACCGGGGAGCTGTTTTTT. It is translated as CASSTSWAHTGELFF. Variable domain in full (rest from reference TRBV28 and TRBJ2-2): DVKVTQSSRYLVKRTGEKVFLECVQDMDHENMFWYRQDPGLGLRLIYFSYDVKMKEKGDIPEGYSVSREKKERFSLILESASTNQTSMYLCASSTSWAHTGELFFGEGSRLTVL.

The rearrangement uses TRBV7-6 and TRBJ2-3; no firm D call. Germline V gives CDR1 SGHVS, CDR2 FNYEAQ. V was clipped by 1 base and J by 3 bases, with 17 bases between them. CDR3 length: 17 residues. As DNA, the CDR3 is TGTGCCAGCAGCTTAGTGGTACAGCCGCCATGTACAGATACGCAGTATTTT. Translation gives CASSLVVQPPCTDTQYF. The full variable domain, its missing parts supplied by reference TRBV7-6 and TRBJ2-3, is GAGVSQSPRYKVTKRGQDVALRCDPISGHVSLYWYRQALGQGPEFLTYFNYEAQQDKSGLPNDRFSAERPEGSISTLTIQRTEQRDSAMYRCASSLVVQPPCTDTQYFGPGTRLTVL.

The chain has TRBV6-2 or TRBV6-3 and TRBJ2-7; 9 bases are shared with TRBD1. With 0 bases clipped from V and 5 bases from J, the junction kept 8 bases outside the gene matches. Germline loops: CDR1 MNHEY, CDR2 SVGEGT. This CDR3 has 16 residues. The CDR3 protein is CASSYSTGTGNHEQYF. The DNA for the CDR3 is TGTGCCAGCAGTTACTCTACCGGGACAGGGAACCACGAGCAGTACTTC.

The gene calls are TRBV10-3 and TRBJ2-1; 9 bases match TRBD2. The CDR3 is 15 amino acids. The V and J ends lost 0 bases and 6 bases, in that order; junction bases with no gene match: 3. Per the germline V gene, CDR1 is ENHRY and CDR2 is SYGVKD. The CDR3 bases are TGTGCCATCAGTGAGTCCGCGGGAGGGAGCAATGAGCAGTTCTTC. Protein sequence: CAISESAGGSNEQFF.

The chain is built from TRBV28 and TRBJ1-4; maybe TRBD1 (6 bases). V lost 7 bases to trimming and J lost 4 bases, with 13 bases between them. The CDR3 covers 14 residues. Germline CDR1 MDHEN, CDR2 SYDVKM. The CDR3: CASTPTGFNEKLFF. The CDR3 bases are TGTGCCAGCACCCCCACAGGGTTTAATGAAAAACTGTTTTTT.

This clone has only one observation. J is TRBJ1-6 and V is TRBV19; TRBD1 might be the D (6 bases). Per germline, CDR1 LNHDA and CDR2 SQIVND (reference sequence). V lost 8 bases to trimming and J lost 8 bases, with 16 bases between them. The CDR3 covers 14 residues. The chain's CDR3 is CASASRGEDSPLHF. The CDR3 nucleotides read TGTGCCAGTGCCTCCAGGGGAGAGGATTCACCCCTCCACTTT.

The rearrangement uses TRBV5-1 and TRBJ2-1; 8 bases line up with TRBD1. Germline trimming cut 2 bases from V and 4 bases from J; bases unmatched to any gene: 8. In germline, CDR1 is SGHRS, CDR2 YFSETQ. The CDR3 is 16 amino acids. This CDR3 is CASSLDQGARYNEQFF. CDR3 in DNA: TGCGCCAGCAGCTTAGACCAGGGGGCGAGATACAATGAGCAGTTCTTC.

The CDR3 loop is CASSAYQFLAGAYNEQFF. DNA for the CDR3: TGTGCCAGCAGCGCCTACCAATTCCTAGCGGGAGCCTACAATGAGCAGTTCTTC. The chain couples TRBV9 to TRBJ2-1; 10 nucleotides agree with TRBD2. Per germline, CDR1 SGDLS and CDR2 YYNGEE. V lost 3 bases to trimming and J lost 2 bases; unmatched junction nucleotides: 11. The CDR3 contains 18 residues.

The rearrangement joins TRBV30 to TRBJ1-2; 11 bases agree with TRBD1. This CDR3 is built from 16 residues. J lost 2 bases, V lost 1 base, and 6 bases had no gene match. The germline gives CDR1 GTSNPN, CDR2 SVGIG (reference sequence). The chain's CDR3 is CAWSGHRDRGNYGYTF. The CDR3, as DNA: TGTGCCTGGAGTGGACATAGGGACAGGGGGAACTATGGCTACACCTTC.

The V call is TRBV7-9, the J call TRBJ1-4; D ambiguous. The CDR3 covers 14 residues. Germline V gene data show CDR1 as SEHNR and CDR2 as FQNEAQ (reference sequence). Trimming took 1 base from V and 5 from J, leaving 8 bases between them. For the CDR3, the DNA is TGTGCCAGCAGCTTAGGGCCAGAAAATGAAAAACTGTTTTTT. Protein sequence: CASSLGPENEKLFF.